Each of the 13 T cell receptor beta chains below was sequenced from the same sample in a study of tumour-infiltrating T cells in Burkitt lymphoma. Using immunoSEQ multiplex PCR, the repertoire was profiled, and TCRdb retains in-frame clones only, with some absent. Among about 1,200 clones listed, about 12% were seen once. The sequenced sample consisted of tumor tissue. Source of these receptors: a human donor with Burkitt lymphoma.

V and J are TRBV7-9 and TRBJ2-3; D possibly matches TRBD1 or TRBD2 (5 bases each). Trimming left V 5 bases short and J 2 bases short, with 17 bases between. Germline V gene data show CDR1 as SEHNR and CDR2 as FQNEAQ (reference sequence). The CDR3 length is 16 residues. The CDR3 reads CASSQAWGKHTDTQYF. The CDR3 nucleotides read TGTGCCAGCAGCCAAGCTTGGGGGAAACACACAGATACGCAGTATTTT.

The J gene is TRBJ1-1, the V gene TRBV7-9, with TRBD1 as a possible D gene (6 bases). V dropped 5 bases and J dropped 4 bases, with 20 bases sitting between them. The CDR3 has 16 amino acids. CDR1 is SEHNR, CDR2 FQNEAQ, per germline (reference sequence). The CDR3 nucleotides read TGTGCCAGCAGCAGACCCGGAGGGGGGAAGAGCACTGAAGCTTTCTTT. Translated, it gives CASSRPGGGKSTEAFF. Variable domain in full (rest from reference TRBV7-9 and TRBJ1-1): DTGVSQNPRHKITKRGQNVTFRCDPISEHNRLYWYRQTLGQGPEFLTYFQNEAQLEKSRLLSDRFSAERPKGSFSTLEIQRTEQGDSAMYLCASSRPGGGKSTEAFFGQGTRLTVV.

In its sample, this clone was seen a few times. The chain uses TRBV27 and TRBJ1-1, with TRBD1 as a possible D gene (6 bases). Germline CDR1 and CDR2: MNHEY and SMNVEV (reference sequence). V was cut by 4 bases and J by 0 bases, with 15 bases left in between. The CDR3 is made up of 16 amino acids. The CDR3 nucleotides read TGTGCCAGCAGTTCGAGGACAGTTTACTTGAACACTGAAGCTTTCTTT. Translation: CASSSRTVYLNTEAFF.

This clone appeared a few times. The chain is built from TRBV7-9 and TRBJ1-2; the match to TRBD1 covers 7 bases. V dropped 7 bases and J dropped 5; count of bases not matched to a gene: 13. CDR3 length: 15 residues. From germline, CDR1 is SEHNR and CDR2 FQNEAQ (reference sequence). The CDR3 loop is CASNLGDSGSYGYTF. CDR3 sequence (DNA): TGTGCCAGCAACCTGGGGGACAGTGGATCTTATGGCTACACCTTC.

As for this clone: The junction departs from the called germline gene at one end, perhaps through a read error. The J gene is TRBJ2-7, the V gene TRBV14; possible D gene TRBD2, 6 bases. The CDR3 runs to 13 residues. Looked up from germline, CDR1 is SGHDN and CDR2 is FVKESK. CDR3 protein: CASSQGLSYEQHF. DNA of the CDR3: TGTGCCAGCAGCCAGGGACTCTCCTACGAGCAGCACTTC. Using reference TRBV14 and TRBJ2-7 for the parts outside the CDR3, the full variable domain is EAGVTQFPSHSVIEKGQTVTLRCDPISGHDNLYWYRRVMGKEIKFLLHFVKESKQDESGMPNNRFLAERTGGTYSTLKVQPAELEDSGVYFCASSQGLSYEQHFGPGTRLTVT.

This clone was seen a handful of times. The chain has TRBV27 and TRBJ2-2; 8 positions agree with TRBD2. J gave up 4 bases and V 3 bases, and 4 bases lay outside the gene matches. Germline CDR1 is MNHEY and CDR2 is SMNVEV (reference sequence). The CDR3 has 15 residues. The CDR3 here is CASSFGGGLTGELFF. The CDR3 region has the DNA TGTGCCAGCAGTTTCGGGGGGGGGCTCACCGGGGAGCTGTTTTTT.

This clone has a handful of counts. The CDR3 nucleotides read TGTGCCAGCAGCTCTGGGACAGGAGGGGATAGCAATCAGCCCCAGCATTTT. Its protein product is CASSSGTGGDSNQPQHF. V usage is TRBV7-2 and J usage is TRBJ1-5, with 8 bases that match TRBD1. This CDR3 contains 17 residues. J was trimmed by 0 bases and V by 4 bases; bases with no gene match: 8. Germline CDR1 SGHTA, CDR2 FQGNSA. The full variable domain, completed using reference TRBV7-2 and TRBJ1-5, is GAGVSQSPSNKVTEKGKDVELRCDPISGHTALYWYRQSLGQGLEFLIYFQGNSAPDKSGLPSDRFSAERTGGSVSTLTIQRTQQEDSAVYLCASSSGTGGDSNQPQHFGDGTRLSIL.

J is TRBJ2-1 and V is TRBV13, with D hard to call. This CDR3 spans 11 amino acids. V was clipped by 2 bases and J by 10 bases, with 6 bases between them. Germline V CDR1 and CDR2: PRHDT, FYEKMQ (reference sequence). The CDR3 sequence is CASSLSREQFF. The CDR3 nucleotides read TGTGCCAGCAGCTTATCGCGGGAGCAGTTCTTC.

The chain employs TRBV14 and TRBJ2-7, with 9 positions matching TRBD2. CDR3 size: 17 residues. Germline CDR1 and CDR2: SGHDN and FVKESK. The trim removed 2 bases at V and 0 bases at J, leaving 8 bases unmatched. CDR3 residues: CASSQRPSGIFSYEQYF. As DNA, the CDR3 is TGTGCCAGCAGCCAACGGCCTAGCGGGATTTTCTCCTACGAGCAGTACTTC.

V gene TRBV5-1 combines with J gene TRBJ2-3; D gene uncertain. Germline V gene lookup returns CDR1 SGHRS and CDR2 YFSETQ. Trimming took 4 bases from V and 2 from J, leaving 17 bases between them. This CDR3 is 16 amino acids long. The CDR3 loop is CASSPPGGIHTDTQYF. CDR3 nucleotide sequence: TGCGCCAGCAGCCCCCCTGGTGGGATCCACACAGATACGCAGTATTTT.

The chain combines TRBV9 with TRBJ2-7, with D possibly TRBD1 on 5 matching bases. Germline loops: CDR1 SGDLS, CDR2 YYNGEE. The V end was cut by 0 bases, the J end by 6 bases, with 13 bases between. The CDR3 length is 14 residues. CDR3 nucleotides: TGTGCCAGCAGCGTAGATCCAGCTCAGGGCGAGCAGTACTTC. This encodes CASSVDPAQGEQYF. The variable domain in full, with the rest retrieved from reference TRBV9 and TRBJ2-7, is DSGVTQTPKHLITATGQRVTLRCSPRSGDLSVYWYQQSLDQGLQFLIQYYNGEERAKGNILERFSAQQFPDLHSELNLSSLELGDSALYFCASSVDPAQGEQYFGPGTRLTVT.

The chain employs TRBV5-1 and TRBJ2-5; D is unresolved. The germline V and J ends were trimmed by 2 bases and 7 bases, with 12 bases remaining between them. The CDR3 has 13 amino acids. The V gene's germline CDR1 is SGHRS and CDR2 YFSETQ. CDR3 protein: CASSFIGSGTQYF. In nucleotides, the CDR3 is TGCGCCAGCAGCTTTATCGGCTCTGGGACCCAGTACTTC.

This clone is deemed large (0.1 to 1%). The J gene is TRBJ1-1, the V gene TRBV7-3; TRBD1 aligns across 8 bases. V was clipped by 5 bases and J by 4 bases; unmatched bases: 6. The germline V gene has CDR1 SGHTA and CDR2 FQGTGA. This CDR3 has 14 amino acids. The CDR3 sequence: CASSVGQGSTEAFF. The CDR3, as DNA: TGTGCCAGCAGCGTCGGACAGGGAAGCACTGAAGCTTTCTTT.